The source of this TCR beta chain is a study of T cells in Graves' hyperthyroidism and ophthalmopathy. Study conclusions and caveats: Ophthalmopathy onset followed model prediction by a median roughly 6.5 months. Blood also carried most thyroid clonotypes expanded above 0.001.

Diagnosing involved the use of clinical symptoms, serum thyroxine and TRAb, thyroid ultrasound and orbital computed tomography. From germline, CDR1 is KGHSH and CDR2 LQKENI. The V and J ends lost 2 bases and 5 bases respectively, with 24 bases between them. This CDR3 is 18 amino acids long. Researchers took RNA transcripts and amplified the TCR beta CDR3 regions from them. The HTBI primer set was used in a first-round RT-PCR of the TCR CDR3. Using its own MiXCR run on the multiplex PCR reads, TCRdb lists one record per CDR3 protein. The sample lists over 350,000 distinct CDR3 sequences; over 12% were seen once. A word on this clonotype: Its target is unknown.

The V and J genes are TRBV18 and TRBJ2-5; D is unresolved. Sequencing was done on a sample of blood. This TCR derives from a middle-aged man with Graves' ophthalmopathy. In DNA, the CDR3 is TGTGCCAGCTCACCAACAAACGGCAAGCCAGCGCGCGCGGAGACCCAGTACTTC. Translation gives CASSPTNGKPARAETQYF. The whole variable domain, filled in from reference TRBV18 and TRBJ2-5, reads NAGVMQNPRHLVRRRGQEARLRCSPMKGHSHVYWYRQLPEEGLKFMVYLQKENIIDESGMPKERFSAEFPKEGPSILRIQQVVRGDSAAYFCASSPTNGKPARAETQYFGPGTRLLVL.